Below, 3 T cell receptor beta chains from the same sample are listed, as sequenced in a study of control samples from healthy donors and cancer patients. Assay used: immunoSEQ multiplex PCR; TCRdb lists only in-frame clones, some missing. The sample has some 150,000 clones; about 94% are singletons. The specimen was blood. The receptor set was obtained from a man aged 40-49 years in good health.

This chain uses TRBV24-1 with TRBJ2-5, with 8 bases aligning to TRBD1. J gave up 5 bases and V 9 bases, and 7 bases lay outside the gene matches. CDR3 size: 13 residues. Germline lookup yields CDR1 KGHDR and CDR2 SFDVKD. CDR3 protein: CATGGDRHETQYF. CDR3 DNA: TGTGCCACCGGCGGGGACAGGCACGAGACCCAGTACTTC.

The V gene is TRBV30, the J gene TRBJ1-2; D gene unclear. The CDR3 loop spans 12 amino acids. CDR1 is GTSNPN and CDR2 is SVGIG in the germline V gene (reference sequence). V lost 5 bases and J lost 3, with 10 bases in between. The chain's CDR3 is CAWSAGYYGYTF. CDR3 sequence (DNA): TGTGCCTGGTCGGCCGGATACTATGGCTACACCTTC. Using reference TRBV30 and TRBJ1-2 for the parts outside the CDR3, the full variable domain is SQTIHQWPATLVQPVGSPLSLECTVEGTSNPNLYWYRQAAGRGLQLLFYSVGIGQISSEVPQNLSASRPQDRQFILSSKKLLLSDSGFYLCAWSAGYYGYTFGSGTRLTVV.

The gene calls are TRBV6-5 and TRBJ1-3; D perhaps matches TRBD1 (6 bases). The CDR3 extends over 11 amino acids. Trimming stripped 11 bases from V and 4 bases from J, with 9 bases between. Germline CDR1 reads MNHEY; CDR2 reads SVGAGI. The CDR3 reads CAATGGNTIYF. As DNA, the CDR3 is TGTGCCGCTACAGGGGGAAACACCATATATTTT.